This T cell receptor beta chain was documented in a study of blood T cell repertoires in COVID-19. Study as a whole: The United States, Italy and Spain were the sources of the acute and convalescent COVID-19 samples. T cells, B-cell-depleted T cells, or PBMCs supplied cDNA or gDNA.

V gave up 5 bases and J gave up 9 bases; unmatched junction bases: 13. CDR3 length: 16 residues. The germline gives CDR1 LNHDA, CDR2 SQIVND (reference sequence). As processed by the authors: Amplification from reference gene primers served as the basis for estimated nucleated cell counts. The repertoire was sequenced with immunoSEQ multiplex PCR; TCRdb's copy has only in-frame clones and lacks some. V, J and clone size are those of that table, while D and trimming were read from the DNA. Here the sample spans about 210,000 clones, roughly 82% being singletons. The clonotype originates from a woman between 40 and 55 years old with acute or convalescent COVID-19. This chain joins TRBV19 and TRBJ1-6; 7 bases align to TRBD1. Source material: peripheral blood. CDR3 region: CASSHFRDSSRSPLHF. CDR3 DNA: TGTGCCAGTAGTCATTTCCGGGACAGCTCGCGTTCACCCCTCCACTTT.